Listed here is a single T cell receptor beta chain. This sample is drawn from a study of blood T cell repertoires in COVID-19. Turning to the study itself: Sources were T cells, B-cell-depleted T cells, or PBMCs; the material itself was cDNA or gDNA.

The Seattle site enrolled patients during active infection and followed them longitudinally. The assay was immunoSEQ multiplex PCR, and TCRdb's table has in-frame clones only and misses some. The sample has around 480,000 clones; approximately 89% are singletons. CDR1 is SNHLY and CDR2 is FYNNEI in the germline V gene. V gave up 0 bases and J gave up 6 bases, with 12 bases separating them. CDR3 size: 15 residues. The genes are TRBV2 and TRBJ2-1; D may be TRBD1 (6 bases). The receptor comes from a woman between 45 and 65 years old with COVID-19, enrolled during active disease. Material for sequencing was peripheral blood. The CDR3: CASSEAGARGNEQFF. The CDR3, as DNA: TGTGCCAGCAGTGAAGCGGGGGCGAGAGGCAATGAGCAGTTCTTC.